This TCR beta chain comes out of a study of blood T cell repertoires in COVID-19. This clone was observed a handful of times. The CDR3 covers 14 residues. V shed 6 bases and J 4 bases; nucleotides not matched to a gene: 3. CDR1 and CDR2 from the germline V gene are SNHLY and FYNNEI. Repertoires were generated with immunoSEQ multiplex PCR, while TCRdb's copy carries only in-frame clones and drops some. The sample shows 90,000 to 100,000 clones, approximately 87% of them seen only once. The chain has TRBV2 and TRBJ1-5; 10 positions agree with TRBD1. The sequence derives from a human donor in a cohort sampled during active COVID-19. Sequencing used peripheral blood. The DNA for the CDR3 is TGTGCCAGCAGGAGGGGACAGGGGAATCAGCCCCAGCATTTT. It yields the protein CASRRGQGNQPQHF.